This entry lists 10 T cell receptor beta chains sequenced from one sample in a study of blood T cell repertoires in COVID-19 (dated by TCRdb to the early 2020s). Library creation used the immunoSEQ multiplex PCR assay. Drawn from immuneACCESS, this table holds only the in-frame rearrangements with V and J called that TCRdb kept. Clones are partly lost; checked studies trace under half to an unresolved V gene and leave the rest unexplained. The sample contains around 64,000 clones, approximately 90% of them found a single time. The ten biggest clones cover less than 2% of the sample. Input material: peripheral blood. All receptors derive from a human donor in a cohort sampled during active COVID-19.

This clone has only one observation. The chain employs TRBV6-5 and TRBJ2-2; 8 positions agree with TRBD1. The V gene end was trimmed by 2 bases and the J gene end by 6 bases; junction bases not matched to a gene: 5. CDR1 is MNHEY and CDR2 is SVGAGI in the germline V gene. The CDR3 is made up of 15 amino acids. The CDR3 loop is CASSYVQGAAGELFF. The CDR3 coding sequence is TGTGCCAGCAGTTACGTCCAGGGGGCGGCCGGGGAGCTGTTTTTT.

The chain has TRBV7-8 and TRBJ2-1, with 7 bases aligning to TRBD2. This CDR3 region has 14 residues. With V trimmed by 1 base and J by 8 bases, 5 bases remained unmatched. The germline V gene has CDR1 SGHVS and CDR2 FQNEAQ. CDR3 nucleotide sequence: TGTGCCAGCAGCTTAGGTACGACTAGCTATGAGCAGTTCTTC. Translating gives CASSLGTTSYEQFF.

This chain joins TRBV5-1 and TRBJ2-7; 9 nucleotides agree with TRBD1. Germline V gene sequence: CDR1 SGHRS, CDR2 YFSETQ. The CDR3 runs 20 residues. Losses at the gene ends were 2 bases for V and 3 bases for J; bases not matched to a gene: 21. CDR3 in amino acids: CASSFPPLPRTGGLVYEQYF. The CDR3 bases are TGCGCCAGCAGCTTCCCACCATTACCCCGAACAGGGGGCTTAGTCTACGAGCAGTACTTC.

V usage is TRBV5-1 and J usage is TRBJ2-7, with 7 bases that match TRBD2. Germline-derived CDR1 and CDR2 are SGHRS and YFSETQ. This CDR3 comprises 13 residues. Trimming took 0 bases from V and 4 from J; bases not matched to a gene: 1. This chain's CDR3 is CASSLASGYEQYF. CDR3 bases: TGCGCCAGCAGCTTGGCTAGCGGTTACGAGCAGTACTTC.

Concerning this clone itself: In the same sample, other DNA sequences code for this CDR3. The rearrangement links TRBV5-1 to TRBJ2-7; no definite D call. The germline V and J ends were trimmed by 2 bases and 0 bases, with 6 bases remaining between them. CDR1 and CDR2 from the germline V gene are SGHRS and YFSETQ. CDR3 size: 13 residues. DNA for the CDR3: TGCGCCAGCAGCTTTACGGTCTCCTACGAGCAGTACTTC. Amino acid sequence: CASSFTVSYEQYF.

The rearrangement links TRBV11-3 to TRBJ2-3; 10 nucleotides align to TRBD1. The CDR3 contains 15 residues. Per germline, CDR1 SGHNT and CDR2 YENEEA. With 7 bases clipped from V and 5 bases from J, the junction kept 9 bases outside the gene matches. CDR3 region: CASTPGQGLGDTQYF. CDR3 in DNA: TGTGCCAGCACCCCGGGACAGGGGTTAGGAGATACGCAGTATTTT.

J is TRBJ2-3 and V is TRBV11-3, with 9 bases fitting TRBD1. The germline V gene encodes CDR1 SGHNT and CDR2 YENEEA. The ends lost 2 bases at V and 6 bases at J; junction bases unmatched: 9. The length of the CDR3 is 16 residues. Here the CDR3 reads CASSLSFGTGSDTQYF. The CDR3 DNA reads TGTGCCAGCAGCTTAAGCTTCGGGACAGGGTCGGATACGCAGTATTTT.

V and J are TRBV11-2 and TRBJ2-3; 10 nucleotides agree with TRBD2. The junction had 13 bases not matched to a gene; V was cut back by 0 bases and J by 1 base. CDR1 and CDR2 (germline): SGHAT, FQNNGV. There are 20 residues in the CDR3. The CDR3 DNA is TGTGCCAGCAGCTTAGATCTCCTTTTCTTTCTAGCGGGAGGCACAGATACGCAGTATTTT. This sequence encodes CASSLDLLFFLAGGTDTQYF.

The gene calls are TRBV5-1 and TRBJ2-3; the D is unclear. The CDR3 length is 14 residues. The ends were cut back, 5 bases at V and 0 bases at J, with 10 bases in the middle. In germline, CDR1 is SGHRS, CDR2 YFSETQ. The chain's CDR3 is CASRTLPSTDTQYF. The CDR3 region has the DNA TGCGCCAGCAGAACTTTACCTAGCACAGATACGCAGTATTTT.

The chain employs TRBV6-5 and TRBJ1-2, with unresolved D. Germline V lookup: CDR1 MNHEY, CDR2 SVGAGI. The CDR3 has 12 residues. V gave up 6 bases and J gave up 1 base, with 6 bases separating them. The CDR3 loop reads CASREVNYGYTF. The CDR3 DNA sequence: TGTGCCAGCAGAGAGGTTAACTATGGCTACACCTTC.